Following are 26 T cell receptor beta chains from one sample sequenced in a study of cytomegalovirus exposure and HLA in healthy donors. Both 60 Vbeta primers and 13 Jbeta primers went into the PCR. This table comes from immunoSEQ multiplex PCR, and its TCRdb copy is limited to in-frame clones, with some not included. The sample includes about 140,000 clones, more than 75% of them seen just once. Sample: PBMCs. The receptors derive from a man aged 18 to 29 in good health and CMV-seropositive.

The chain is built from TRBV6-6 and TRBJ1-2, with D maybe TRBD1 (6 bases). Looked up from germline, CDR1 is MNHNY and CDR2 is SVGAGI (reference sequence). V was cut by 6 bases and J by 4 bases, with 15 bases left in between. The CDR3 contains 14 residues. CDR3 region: CASSSTGSSYGYTF. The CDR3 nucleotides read TGTGCCAGCAGCTCAACAGGGTCCAGCTATGGCTACACCTTC.

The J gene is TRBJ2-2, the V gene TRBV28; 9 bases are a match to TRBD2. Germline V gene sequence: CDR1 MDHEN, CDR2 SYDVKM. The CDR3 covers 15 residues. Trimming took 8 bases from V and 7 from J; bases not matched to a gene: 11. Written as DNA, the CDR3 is TGTGCCAGCGCGCGGGGGGGGACCGGTGGCGGGGAGCTGTTTTTT. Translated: CASARGGTGGGELFF. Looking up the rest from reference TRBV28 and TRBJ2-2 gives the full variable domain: DVKVTQSSRYLVKRTGEKVFLECVQDMDHENMFWYRQDPGLGLRLIYFSYDVKMKEKGDIPEGYSVSREKKERFSLILESASTNQTSMYLCASARGGTGGGELFFGEGSRLTVL.

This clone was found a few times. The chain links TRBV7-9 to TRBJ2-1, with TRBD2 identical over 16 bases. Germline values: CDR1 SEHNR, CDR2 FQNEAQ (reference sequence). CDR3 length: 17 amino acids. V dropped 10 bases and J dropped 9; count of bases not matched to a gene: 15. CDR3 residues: CATPGLAGGPRGLEQFF. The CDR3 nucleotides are TGTGCCACTCCGGGACTAGCGGGAGGGCCGAGGGGGCTTGAGCAGTTCTTC.

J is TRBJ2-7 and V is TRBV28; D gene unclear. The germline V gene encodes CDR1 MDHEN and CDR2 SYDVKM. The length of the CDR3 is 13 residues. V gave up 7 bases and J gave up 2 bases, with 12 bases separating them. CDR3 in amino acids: CASKTEFTYEQYF. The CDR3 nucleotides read TGTGCCAGCAAAACAGAATTCACCTACGAGCAGTACTTC.

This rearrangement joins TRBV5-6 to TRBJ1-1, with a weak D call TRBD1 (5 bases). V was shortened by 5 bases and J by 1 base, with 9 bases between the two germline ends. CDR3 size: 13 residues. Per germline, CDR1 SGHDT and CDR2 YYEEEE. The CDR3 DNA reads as TGTGCCAGCAGTTACGGACAGAACACTGAAGCTTTCTTT. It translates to CASSYGQNTEAFF.

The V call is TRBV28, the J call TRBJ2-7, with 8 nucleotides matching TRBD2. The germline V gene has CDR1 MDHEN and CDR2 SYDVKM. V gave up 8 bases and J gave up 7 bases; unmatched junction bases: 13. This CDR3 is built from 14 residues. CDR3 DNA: TGTGCCAGCGATACGGGACTAGGGTCGAGAGAGCAGTACTTC. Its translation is CASDTGLGSREQYF.

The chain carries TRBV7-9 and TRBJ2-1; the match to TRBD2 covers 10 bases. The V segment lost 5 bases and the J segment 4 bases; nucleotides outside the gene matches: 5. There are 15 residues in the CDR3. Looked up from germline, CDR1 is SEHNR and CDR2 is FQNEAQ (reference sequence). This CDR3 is CASSQREGGYNEQFF. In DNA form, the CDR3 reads TGTGCCAGCAGCCAGCGGGAGGGGGGGTACAATGAGCAGTTCTTC.

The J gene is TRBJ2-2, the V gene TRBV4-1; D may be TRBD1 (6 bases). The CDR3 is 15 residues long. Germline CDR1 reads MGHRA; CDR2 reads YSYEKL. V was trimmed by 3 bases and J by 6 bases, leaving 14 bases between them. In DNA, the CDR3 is TGCGCCAGCAGCCAGGGTGACAGGCAACCCGGGGAGCTGTTTTTT. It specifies CASSQGDRQPGELFF.

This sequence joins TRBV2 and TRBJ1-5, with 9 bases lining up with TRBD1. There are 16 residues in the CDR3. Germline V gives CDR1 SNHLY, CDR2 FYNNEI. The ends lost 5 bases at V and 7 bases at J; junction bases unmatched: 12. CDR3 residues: CASSWGTGLGGQPQHF. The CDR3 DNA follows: TGTGCCAGCAGTTGGGGGACAGGGCTGGGGGGGCAGCCCCAGCATTTT.

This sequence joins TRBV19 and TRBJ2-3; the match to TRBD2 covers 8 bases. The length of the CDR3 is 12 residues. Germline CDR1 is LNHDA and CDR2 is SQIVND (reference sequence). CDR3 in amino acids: CATREGVDTQYF. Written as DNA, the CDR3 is TGTGCGACCCGGGAGGGCGTCGATACGCAGTATTTT.

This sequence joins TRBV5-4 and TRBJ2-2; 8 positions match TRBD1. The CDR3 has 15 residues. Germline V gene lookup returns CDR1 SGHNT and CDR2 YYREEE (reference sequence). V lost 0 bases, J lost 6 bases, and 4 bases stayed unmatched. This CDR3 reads CASSLGTGGAGELFF. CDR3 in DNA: TGTGCCAGCAGCTTGGGAACAGGGGGTGCCGGGGAGCTGTTTTTT.

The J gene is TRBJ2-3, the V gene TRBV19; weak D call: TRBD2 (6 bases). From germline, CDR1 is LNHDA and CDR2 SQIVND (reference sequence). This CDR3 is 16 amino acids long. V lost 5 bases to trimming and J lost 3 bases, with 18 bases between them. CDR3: CASSPRRDSYTDTQYF. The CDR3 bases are TGTGCCAGTAGTCCCCGCCGGGACTCCTATACAGATACGCAGTATTTT. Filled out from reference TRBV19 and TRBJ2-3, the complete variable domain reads DGGITQSPKYLFRKEGQNVTLSCEQNLNHDAMYWYRQDPGQGLRLIYYSQIVNDFQKGDIAEGYSVSREKKESFPLTVTSAQKNPTAFYLCASSPRRDSYTDTQYFGPGTRLTVL.

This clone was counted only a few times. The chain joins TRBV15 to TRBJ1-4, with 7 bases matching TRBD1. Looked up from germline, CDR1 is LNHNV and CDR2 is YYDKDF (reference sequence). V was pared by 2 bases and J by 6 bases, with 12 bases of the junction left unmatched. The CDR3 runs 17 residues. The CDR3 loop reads CATSRKNPDRVDEKLFF. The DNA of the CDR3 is TGTGCCACCAGCAGAAAAAACCCCGACAGGGTGGATGAAAAACTGTTTTTT. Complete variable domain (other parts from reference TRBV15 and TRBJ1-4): DAMVIQNPRYQVTQFGKPVTLSCSQTLNHNVMYWYQQKSSQAPKLLFHYYDKDFNNEADTPDNFQSRRPNTSFCFLDIRSPGLGDTAMYLCATSRKNPDRVDEKLFFGSGTQLSVL.

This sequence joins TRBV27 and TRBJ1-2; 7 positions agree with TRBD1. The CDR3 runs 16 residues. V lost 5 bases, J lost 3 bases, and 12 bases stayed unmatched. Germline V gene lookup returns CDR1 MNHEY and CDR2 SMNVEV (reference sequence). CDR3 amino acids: CASSPEGAHLDYGYTF. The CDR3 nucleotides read TGTGCCAGCAGTCCTGAGGGGGCGCACCTAGACTATGGCTACACCTTC.

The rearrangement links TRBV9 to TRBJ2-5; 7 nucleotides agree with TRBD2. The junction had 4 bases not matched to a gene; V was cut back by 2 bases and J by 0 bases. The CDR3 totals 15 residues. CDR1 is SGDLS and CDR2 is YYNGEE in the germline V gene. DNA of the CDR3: TGTGCCAGCAGCGTGAGAGCGGGGTACCAAGAGACCCAGTACTTC. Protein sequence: CASSVRAGYQETQYF.

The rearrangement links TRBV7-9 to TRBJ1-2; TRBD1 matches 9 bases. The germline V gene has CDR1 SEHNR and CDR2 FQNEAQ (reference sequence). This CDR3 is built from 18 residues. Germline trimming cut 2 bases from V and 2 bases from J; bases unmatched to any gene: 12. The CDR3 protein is CASSLSLGPGTGNYGYTF. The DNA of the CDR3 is TGTGCCAGCAGCTTATCGTTAGGCCCCGGGACAGGGAACTATGGCTACACCTTC.

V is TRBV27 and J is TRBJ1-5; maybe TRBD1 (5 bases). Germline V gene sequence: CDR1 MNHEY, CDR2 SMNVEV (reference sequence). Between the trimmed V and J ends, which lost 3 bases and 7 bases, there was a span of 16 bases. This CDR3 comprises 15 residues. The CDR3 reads CASSLWGHGQQPQHF. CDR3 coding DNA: TGTGCCAGCAGTTTGTGGGGCCATGGGCAGCAGCCCCAGCATTTT.

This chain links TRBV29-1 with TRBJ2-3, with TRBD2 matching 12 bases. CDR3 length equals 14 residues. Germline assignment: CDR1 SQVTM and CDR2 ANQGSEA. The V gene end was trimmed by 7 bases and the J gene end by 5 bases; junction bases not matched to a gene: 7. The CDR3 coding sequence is TGCAGCGCCTGGACTAGCGGGACTGAAGATACGCAGTATTTT. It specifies CSAWTSGTEDTQYF.

CDR3 region: CASSERGGNSPLHF. Written as DNA, the CDR3 is TGTGCCAGCAGTGAACGGGGTGGTAATTCACCCCTCCACTTT. The chain links TRBV6-1 to TRBJ1-6; D gene ambiguous. The CDR3 extends over 14 amino acids. V lost 2 bases and J lost 6, with 8 bases in between. Germline lookup yields CDR1 MNHNS and CDR2 SASEGT.

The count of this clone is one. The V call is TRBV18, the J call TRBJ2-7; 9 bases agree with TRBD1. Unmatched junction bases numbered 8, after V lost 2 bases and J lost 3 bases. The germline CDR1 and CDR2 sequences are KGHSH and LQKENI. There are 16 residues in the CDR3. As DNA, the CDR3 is TGTGCCAGCTCACCAGCCGGGACAGGGTTGATCTACGAGCAGTACTTC. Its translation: CASSPAGTGLIYEQYF.

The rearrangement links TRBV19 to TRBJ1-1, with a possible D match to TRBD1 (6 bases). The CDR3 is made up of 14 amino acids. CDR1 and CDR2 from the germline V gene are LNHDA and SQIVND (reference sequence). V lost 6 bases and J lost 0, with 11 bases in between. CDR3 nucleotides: TGTGCCAGTAGCCAGACAGGAATGAACACTGAAGCTTTCTTT. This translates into CASSQTGMNTEAFF.

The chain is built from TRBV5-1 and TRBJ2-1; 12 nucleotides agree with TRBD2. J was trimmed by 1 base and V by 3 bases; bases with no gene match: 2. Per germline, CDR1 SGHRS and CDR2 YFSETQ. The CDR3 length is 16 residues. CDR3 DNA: TGCGCCAGCAGCTCGACTAGCGGGGGATCCTACAATGAGCAGTTCTTC. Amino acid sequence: CASSSTSGGSYNEQFF.

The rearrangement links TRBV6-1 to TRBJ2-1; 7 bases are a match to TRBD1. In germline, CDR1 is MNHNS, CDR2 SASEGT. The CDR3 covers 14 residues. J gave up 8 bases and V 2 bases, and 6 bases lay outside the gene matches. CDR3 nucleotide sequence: TGTGCCAGCAGTGAAACAGGGGTCTTCTATGAGCAGTTCTTC. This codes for CASSETGVFYEQFF.

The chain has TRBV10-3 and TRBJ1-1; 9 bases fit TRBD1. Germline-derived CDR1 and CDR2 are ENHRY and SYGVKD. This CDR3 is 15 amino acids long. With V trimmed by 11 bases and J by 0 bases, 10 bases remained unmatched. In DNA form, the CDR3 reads TGTGCCGCCCAAGGACAGGGGACCCTGAACACTGAAGCTTTCTTT. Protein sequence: CAAQGQGTLNTEAFF.

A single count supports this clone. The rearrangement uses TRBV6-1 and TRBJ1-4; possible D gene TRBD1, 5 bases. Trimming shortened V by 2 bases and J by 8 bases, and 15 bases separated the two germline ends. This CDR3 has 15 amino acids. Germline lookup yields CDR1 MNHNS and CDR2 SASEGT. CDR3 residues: CASSEWGDSREKLFF. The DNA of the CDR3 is TGTGCCAGCAGTGAATGGGGGGACTCCAGGGAAAAACTGTTTTTT.

The CDR3 sequence: CASSPQREGRDTQYF. CDR3 coding DNA: TGTGCCAGCAGCCCCCAGCGGGAGGGCCGAGATACGCAGTATTTT. The chain is built from TRBV28 and TRBJ2-3, with 10 bases matching TRBD2. The CDR3 totals 15 residues. Looked up from germline, CDR1 is MDHEN and CDR2 is SYDVKM. With 6 bases clipped from V and 5 bases from J, the junction kept 8 bases outside the gene matches. The variable domain in full, completed from reference TRBV28 and TRBJ2-3, reads DVKVTQSSRYLVKRTGEKVFLECVQDMDHENMFWYRQDPGLGLRLIYFSYDVKMKEKGDIPEGYSVSREKKERFSLILESASTNQTSMYLCASSPQREGRDTQYFGPGTRLTVL.